These 22 T cell receptor beta chains were all obtained from the same sample, sequenced in a study of T-cell reconstitution after alpha-beta-depleted transplantation in children. For TCRbeta, the library was prepared with unique molecular identifiers. TCRdb reanalysed the PCR reads using MiXCR and keeps one entry per CDR3 protein. This repertoire shows 700,000 to 950,000 distinct CDR3 sequences, around 15% found once; its top ten account for approximately 4.5%. The source material was PBMCs, mostly from graft donor cells, sampled 360 days after TCRalphabeta/CD19-depleted stem cell transplant. The receptor source for this set is a male patient between 10 and 17 years old who had a stem cell transplant for acute lymphoblastic leukemia, so the T cells may come from the graft donor.

V gene TRBV11-2 combines with J gene TRBJ2-7; perhaps D is TRBD1 or TRBD2 (5 bases each). Per germline, CDR1 SGHAT and CDR2 FQNNGV. Trimming left V 4 bases short and J 2 bases short, with 15 bases between. This CDR3 comprises 15 residues. The CDR3 DNA follows: TGTGCCAGCAGCTGGGACGGGACGGCCACCTACGAGCAGTACTTC. It is translated as CASSWDGTATYEQYF.

J is TRBJ2-2 and V is TRBV10-3; D may be TRBD2 (5 bases). Trimming left V 8 bases short and J 3 bases short, with 10 bases between. The CDR3 contains 13 residues. Germline V gene data show CDR1 as ENHRY and CDR2 as SYGVKD. The CDR3 sequence is CAIGGLDTGELFF. Here the CDR3 DNA reads TGTGCCATCGGTGGACTTGACACCGGGGAGCTGTTTTTT.

This chain uses TRBV5-6 with TRBJ2-5; 11 bases are a match to TRBD1. J was trimmed by 5 bases and V by 6 bases; bases with no gene match: 9. CDR1 is SGHDT and CDR2 is YYEEEE in the germline V gene. The CDR3 spans 15 residues. CDR3 in DNA: TGTGCCAGCAACTCCCTGGGGACAGGGGGGGAGACCCAGTACTTC. It yields the protein CASNSLGTGGETQYF.

In this sample, this clonotype turned up a few times. The chain employs TRBV12-3 or TRBV12-4 and TRBJ2-1, with 12 bases fitting TRBD2. J was trimmed by 8 bases and V by 7 bases; bases with no gene match: 6. The length of the CDR3 is 14 residues. The CDR3 protein is CASNLASGRDEQFF. The CDR3 DNA sequence: TGTGCCAGCAATTTGGCTAGCGGGAGGGATGAGCAGTTCTTC.

The rearrangement joins TRBV7-6 to TRBJ2-3; 8 bases line up with TRBD2. The CDR3 is made up of 15 amino acids. V trimming: 3 bases; J trimming: 0 bases; junction bases outside the gene matches: 2. The germline V gene has CDR1 SGHVS and CDR2 FNYEAQ. The CDR3 DNA reads TGTGCCAGCAGCTTCCGGGGGGGGAGCACAGATACGCAGTATTTT. Encoded protein: CASSFRGGSTDTQYF.

The chain combines TRBV5-1 with TRBJ2-1; 7 bases fit TRBD2. Germline values: CDR1 SGHRS, CDR2 YFSETQ. The CDR3 sequence is 16 residues long. V shed 4 bases and J 4 bases; nucleotides not matched to a gene: 11. In nucleotides, the CDR3 is TGCGCCAGCAGCCTCCTTCTAGCGGTCCTATACAATGAGCAGTTCTTC. This codes for CASSLLLAVLYNEQFF.

This clonotype was detected many times. Germline is not matched at one junction end, which may reflect a read error. The gene calls are TRBV5-1 and TRBJ2-7; 7 positions match TRBD2. The CDR3 sequence is 14 residues long. Germline V CDR1 and CDR2: SGHRS, YFSETQ. CDR3 DNA sequence: TGTGCCAGCAGTTTCTCGGGGGGCTCCTACGAGCAGTACTTC. Protein: CASSFSGGSYEQYF.

The rearrangement uses TRBV10-3 and TRBJ2-7; D might be TRBD1 (5 bases). CDR1 and CDR2 (germline): ENHRY, SYGVKD. The germline V and J ends were trimmed by 2 bases and 5 bases, with 13 bases remaining between them. This CDR3 spans 14 amino acids. CDR3: CAISEGRALDEQYF. Written as DNA, the CDR3 is TGTGCCATCAGTGAGGGCAGGGCGCTGGACGAGCAGTACTTC.

This clonotype came up a few times. The J gene is TRBJ2-7, the V gene TRBV4-1; 10 bases map to TRBD2. Germline V CDR1 and CDR2: MGHRA, YSYEKL. The CDR3 runs 19 residues. The V segment lost 4 bases and the J segment 2 bases; nucleotides outside the gene matches: 17. CDR3 coding DNA: TGCGCCAGCAGCCGTGGCCCAACCCTAGCGGGAGACGGAGCCTACGAGCAGTACTTC. It specifies CASSRGPTLAGDGAYEQYF.

This clonotype was recorded a few times. This rearrangement joins TRBV5-4 to TRBJ1-2, with no clear D. This CDR3 contains 14 residues. The germline gives CDR1 SGHNT, CDR2 YYREEE (reference sequence). The V end lost 1 base, the J end lost 2 bases, and 9 bases lay between the germline ends. Here the CDR3 DNA reads TGTGCCAGCAGCTTGAGGCAGGACAACTATGGCTACACCTTC. This translates into CASSLRQDNYGYTF.

This clonotype was seen at least ten times. V gene TRBV7-9 combines with J gene TRBJ2-3; D is uncertain. The germline gives CDR1 SEHNR, CDR2 FQNEAQ (reference sequence). The CDR3 loop spans 15 amino acids. Trimming took 3 bases from V and 0 from J, leaving 10 bases between them. The CDR3 region is CASSFTVLSTDTQYF. DNA of the CDR3: TGTGCCAGCAGCTTTACAGTCCTTAGCACAGATACGCAGTATTTT.

This clonotype was seen ten or more times. A junction end diverges from the germline sequence, so it may reflect a read error. The chain carries TRBV5-1 and TRBJ2-7, with D possibly being TRBD1 (5 bases). The length of the CDR3 is 13 residues. The V gene's germline CDR1 is SGHRS and CDR2 YFSETQ. In DNA form, the CDR3 reads TGTGCCAGCAGCTTAGGGGCGCCCTACGAGCAGTACTTC. Encoded protein: CASSLGAPYEQYF.

The rearrangement joins TRBV4-1 to TRBJ2-6; no reliable D call. Trimming removed 2 bases at V and 0 bases at J, with 17 bases between. The germline V gene encodes CDR1 MGHRA and CDR2 YSYEKL. This CDR3 contains 19 residues. As DNA, the CDR3 is TGCGCCAGCAGCCAAAGCCCTGGGCAGGCGAACTCTGGGGCCAACGTCCTGACTTTC. Translating gives CASSQSPGQANSGANVLTF.

This chain connects TRBV7-9 to TRBJ1-6; D gene uncertain. The CDR3 loop spans 13 amino acids. From germline, CDR1 is SEHNR and CDR2 FQNEAQ (reference sequence). V was cut by 10 bases and J by 5 bases, with 12 bases left in between. CDR3 protein: CAISWQNNSPLHF. As DNA, the CDR3 is TGTGCCATTTCCTGGCAGAATAATTCACCCCTCCACTTT.

This clonotype was recorded a few times. The rearrangement uses TRBV9 and TRBJ2-3; 7 bases are shared with TRBD2. The CDR3 has 14 residues. V lost 6 bases, J lost 2 bases, and 6 bases stayed unmatched. From germline, CDR1 is SGDLS and CDR2 YYNGEE. The CDR3 DNA is TGTGCCAGCAACCTAGCGGAGAACACAGATACGCAGTATTTT. Protein sequence: CASNLAENTDTQYF.

This chain uses TRBV11-2 with TRBJ1-1; D not resolved. The CDR3 consists of 12 residues. Germline CDR1 is SGHAT and CDR2 is FQNNGV. Trimming took off 2 bases at V and 7 bases at J, with 8 bases between the two ends. CDR3 sequence: CASSLWRDEAFF. CDR3 coding DNA: TGTGCCAGCAGCTTATGGCGGGATGAAGCTTTCTTT.

This clonotype was seen repeatedly, ten times or more. This sequence joins TRBV10-2 and TRBJ2-1; 16 bases map to TRBD2. The length of the CDR3 is 18 residues. J was trimmed by 7 bases and V by 0 bases; bases with no gene match: 6. Per the germline V gene, CDR1 is WSHSY and CDR2 is SAAADI. The CDR3 spells CASSESGTSGRAGNEQFF. The CDR3 DNA reads as TGCGCCAGCAGTGAGTCGGGGACTAGCGGGAGGGCCGGGAATGAGCAGTTCTTC.

V and J are TRBV29-1 and TRBJ2-7, with 10 bases matching TRBD2. Germline loops: CDR1 SQVTM, CDR2 ANQGSEA. The CDR3 runs 15 residues. Losses at the gene ends were 7 bases for V and 5 bases for J; bases not matched to a gene: 14. In DNA form, the CDR3 reads TGCAGCGCTATCCCGGGACTAGCGTTGGGAGACGAGCAGTACTTC. Amino acids: CSAIPGLALGDEQYF.

The rearrangement uses TRBV7-3 and TRBJ2-7, with D uncertain. Trimming removed 1 base at V and 0 bases at J, with 10 bases between. Per the germline V gene, CDR1 is SGHTA and CDR2 is FQGTGA. The CDR3 is made up of 15 amino acids. In nucleotides, the CDR3 is TGTGCCAGCAGCTTAAAAGGCGGCCTCTCCTACGAGCAGTACTTC. This sequence encodes CASSLKGGLSYEQYF.

The chain carries TRBV30 and TRBJ2-7; D is ambiguous. The V gene lost 2 bases and the J gene lost 4 bases, with 6 bases spanning the gap. Germline CDR1 GTSNPN, CDR2 SVGIG (reference sequence). The CDR3 sequence is 11 residues long. This chain's CDR3 is CAWSTGYEQYF. CDR3 bases: TGTGCCTGGAGTACCGGGTACGAGCAGTACTTC.

The CDR3 coding sequence is TGTGCCAGCAGCTTAGTGGGACTCCCTTTGTCCTACAATGAGCAGTTCTTC. Protein: CASSLVGLPLSYNEQFF. The rearrangement joins TRBV7-6 to TRBJ2-1; weak D call: TRBD2 (6 bases). Trimming stripped 1 base from V and 1 base from J, with 14 bases between. This CDR3 region has 17 residues. Per germline, CDR1 SGHVS and CDR2 FNYEAQ.

Note on this clonotype: A junction boundary mismatches the germline segment, possibly from a read error. The chain carries TRBV2 and TRBJ2-1, with D perhaps matching TRBD1 (6 bases). This CDR3 is 18 amino acids long. Per germline, CDR1 SNHLY and CDR2 FYNNEI. CDR3 sequence: CTSCFYRVSTKENNEQFF. In nucleotides, the CDR3 is TGTACCAGCTGTTTTTACAGGGTCAGTACCAAAGAAAACAATGAGCAGTTCTTC.